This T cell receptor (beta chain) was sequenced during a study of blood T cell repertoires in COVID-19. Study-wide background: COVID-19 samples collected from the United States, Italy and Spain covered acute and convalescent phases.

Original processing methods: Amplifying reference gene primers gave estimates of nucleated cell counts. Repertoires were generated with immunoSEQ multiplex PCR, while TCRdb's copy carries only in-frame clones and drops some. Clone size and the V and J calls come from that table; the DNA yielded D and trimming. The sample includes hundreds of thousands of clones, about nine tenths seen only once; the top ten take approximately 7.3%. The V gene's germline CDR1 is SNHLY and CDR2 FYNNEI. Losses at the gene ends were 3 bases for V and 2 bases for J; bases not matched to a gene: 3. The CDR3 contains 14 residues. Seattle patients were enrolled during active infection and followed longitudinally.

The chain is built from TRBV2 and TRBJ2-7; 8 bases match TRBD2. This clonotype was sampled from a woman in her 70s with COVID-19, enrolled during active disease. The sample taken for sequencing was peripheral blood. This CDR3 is CASSDGGGTYEQYF. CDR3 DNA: TGTGCCAGCAGTGATGGCGGGGGGACCTACGAGCAGTACTTC.